This entry describes one TCR beta chain. These data originate in a study of blood T cell repertoires in COVID-19. The method was immunoSEQ multiplex PCR; TCRdb's version includes in-frame clones alone and lacks a portion of them. Here the sample spans about 210,000 clones, 80% being singletons. The V gene's germline CDR1 is LNHNV and CDR2 YYDKDF (reference sequence). Trimming cost V 1 base and J 2 bases; bases outside gene matches: 3. This CDR3 comprises 15 residues. This TCR was recovered from a man aged 55 to 70 with acute or convalescent COVID-19. V usage is TRBV15 and J usage is TRBJ2-5; TRBD1 matches at 8 bases. The sequenced sample was peripheral blood. The CDR3 here is CATSRGTGFQETQYF. CDR3 in DNA: TGTGCCACCAGCAGAGGGACAGGGTTTCAAGAGACCCAGTACTTC.